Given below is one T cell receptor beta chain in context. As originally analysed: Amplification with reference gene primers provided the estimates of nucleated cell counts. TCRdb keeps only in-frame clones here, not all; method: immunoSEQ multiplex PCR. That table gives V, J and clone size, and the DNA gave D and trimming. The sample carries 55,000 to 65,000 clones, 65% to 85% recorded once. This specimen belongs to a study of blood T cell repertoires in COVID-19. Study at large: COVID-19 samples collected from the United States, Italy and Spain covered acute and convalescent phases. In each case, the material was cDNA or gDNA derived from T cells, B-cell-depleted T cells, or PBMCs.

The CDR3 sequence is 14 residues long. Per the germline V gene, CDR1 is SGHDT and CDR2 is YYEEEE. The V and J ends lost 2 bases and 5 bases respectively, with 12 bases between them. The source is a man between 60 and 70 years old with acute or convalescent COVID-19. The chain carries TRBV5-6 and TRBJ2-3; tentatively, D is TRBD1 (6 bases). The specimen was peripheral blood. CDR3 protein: CASSFTGLVDTQYF. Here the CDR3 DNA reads TGTGCCAGCAGCTTTACAGGGTTAGTAGATACGCAGTATTTT.